This T cell receptor beta chain was recovered during a study of Graves' ophthalmopathy and Graves' hyperthyroidism. General study points: The authors also found most expanded thyroid clonotypes above 0.001 frequency in blood.

Moderate-to-severe activity, CAS ≥3, NOSPECS ≥4 and a duration under 3 months were seen in donors with ophthalmopathy. The PBMCs originated from more than 8 ml of fresh peripheral blood. Germline V gives CDR1 MNHEY, CDR2 SVGEGT. V lost 2 bases, J lost 9 bases, and 8 bases lay in between. The CDR3 is made up of 12 amino acids. RNA transcripts served as template for amplifying TCR beta CDR3 sequences. The authors performed first-round RT-PCR with HTBI primers and then a second-round multiplex PCR. Using its own MiXCR run on the multiplex PCR reads, TCRdb lists one record per CDR3 protein. Of 360,000 or so distinct CDR3 sequences in the sample, about 18% are singletons; the top ten hold more than 1.5%. This clonotype was seen ten or more times. Its specificity is unknown.

The receptor was isolated from a woman between 18 and 30 years old with Graves' ophthalmopathy. The specimen was peripheral blood. The chain combines TRBV6-2 or TRBV6-3 with TRBJ2-4; D call uncertain. DNA of the CDR3: TGTGCCAGCAGTTACCTCCGGACCATTCAGTACTTC. Its translation is CASSYLRTIQYF.